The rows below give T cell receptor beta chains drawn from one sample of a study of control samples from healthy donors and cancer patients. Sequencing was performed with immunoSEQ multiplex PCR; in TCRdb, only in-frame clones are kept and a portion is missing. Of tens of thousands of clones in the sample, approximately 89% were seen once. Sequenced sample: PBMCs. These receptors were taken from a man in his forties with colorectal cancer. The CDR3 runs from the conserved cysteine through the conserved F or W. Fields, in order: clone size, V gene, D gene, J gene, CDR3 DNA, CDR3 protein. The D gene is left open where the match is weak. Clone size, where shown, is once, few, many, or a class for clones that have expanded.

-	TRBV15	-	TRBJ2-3	TGTGCCACCAGCAGTAGACGGGGGCGGGACGGCGATACGCAGTATTTT	CATSSRRGRDGDTQYF
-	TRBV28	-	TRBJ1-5	TGTGCCAGCAGTTTATTTTGGGGCGTTGGGGGCAATCAGCCCCAGCATTTT	CASSLFWGVGGNQPQHF
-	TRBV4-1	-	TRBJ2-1	TGCGCCAGCAGCCTTGATCCCGGGGGCCTAGCCAATGAGCAGTTCTTC	CASSLDPGGLANEQFF
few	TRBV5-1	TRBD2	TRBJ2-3	TGCGCCAGCAGCTTGGTTACTAGCGGCACTAGCACAGATACGCAGTATTTT	CASSLVTSGTSTDTQYF
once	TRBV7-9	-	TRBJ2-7	TGTGCCAGCAGCTCGGGGACACTATCCTCCTACGAGCAGTACTTC	CASSSGTLSSYEQYF
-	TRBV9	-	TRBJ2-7	TGTGCCAGCAGCGCAGCGGGTAGAGGGTACGAGCAGTACTTC	CASSAAGRGYEQYF
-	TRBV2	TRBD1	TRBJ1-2	TGTGCCAGCAGTGAAGCGCCGGGACAGGGGACCATTAACTATGGCTACACCTTC	CASSEAPGQGTINYGYTF
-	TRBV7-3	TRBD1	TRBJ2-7	TGTGCCAGCAGCTCCGGGACAGGGGATTACGAGCAGTACTTC	CASSSGTGDYEQYF
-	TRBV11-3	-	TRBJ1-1	TGTGCCAGCAGCCCCGGGGGGGAGTATCCTGAAGCTTTCTTT	CASSPGGEYPEAFF
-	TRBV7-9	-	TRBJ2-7	TGTGCCAGCAGCGCAAACGGACAGAAAAGGGTCTACGAGCAGTACTTC	CASSANGQKRVYEQYF
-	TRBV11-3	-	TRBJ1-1	TGTGCCAGCAGCTTAGATGGCACCGTGAACACTGAAGCTTTCTTT	CASSLDGTVNTEAFF
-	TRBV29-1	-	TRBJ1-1	TGCAGCGTTGGCAGGTACCCCTCGAACACTGAAGCTTTCTTT	CSVGRYPSNTEAFF
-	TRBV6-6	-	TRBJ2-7	TGTGCCAGCAGGGCCTACGAGCAGTACTTC	CASRAYEQYF
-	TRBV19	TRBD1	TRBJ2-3	TGTGCCTCTAGCGGGACAGGGGGCGATGCAGATACGCAGTATTTT	CASSGTGGDADTQYF
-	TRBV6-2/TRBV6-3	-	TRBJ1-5	TGTGCCAGCAGTTACGTGTATTATCAGCCCCAGCATTTT	CASSYVYYQPQHF
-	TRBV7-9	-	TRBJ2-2	TGTGCCAGCAGCTTATGGGACGGCACCGGGGAGCTGTTTTTT	CASSLWDGTGELFF
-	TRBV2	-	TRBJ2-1	TGTGCCAGCAGTTTAGGGAAGGGGGTTAACAATGAGCAGTTCTTC	CASSLGKGVNNEQFF
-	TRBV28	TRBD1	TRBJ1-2	TGTGCCAGCAGAACCCCCGGGACAGGGGTGGCAGGCTACACCTTC	CASRTPGTGVAGYTF
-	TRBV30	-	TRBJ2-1	TGTGCCTGGCTCCGAGGGGGAGGGCCCTTCGATGAGCAGTTCTTC	CAWLRGGGPFDEQFF
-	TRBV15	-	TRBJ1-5	TGTGCCACCGGTTCCGGGACGGGTGGGTATAGCAATCAGCCCCAGCATTTT	CATGSGTGGYSNQPQHF
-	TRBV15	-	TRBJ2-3	TGTGCCACCAGCAGAGTTGAGGGTACGCAGTATTTT	CATSRVEGTQYF